These 16 T cell receptor beta chains were sequenced from one sample in a study of shared clonotypes between healthy human individuals. Measured with immunoSEQ multiplex PCR; TCRdb has only the in-frame clones, and not every one. The repertoire includes about 2.2 million clones, over 85% of them detected once, and over 1.5% sits in the top ten. The naive CD8 subset, CD45RO-negative cells positively selected for CCR7, excluded terminally differentiated effector memory CD45RA+ cells. Sequencing input: naive CD8+ T cells from PBMCs. The receptors were gathered from a man aged 18 to 35 in good health. Some clones in this sample may be carry-over from other donors' samples.

CDR3 protein: CASSWGLTRRDEQYF. The CDR3 DNA follows: TGTGCCAGCAGCTGGGGACTTACTAGGAGGGACGAGCAGTACTTC. The chain couples TRBV7-2 to TRBJ2-7, with a tentative D call TRBD2 (6 bases). Germline V gene data show CDR1 as SGHTA and CDR2 as FQGNSA. This CDR3 has 15 amino acids. V was shortened by 4 bases and J by 5 bases, with 18 bases between the two germline ends.

The rearrangement joins TRBV7-3 to TRBJ2-1; TRBD2 agrees at 9 bases. The V segment lost 4 bases and the J segment 5 bases; nucleotides outside the gene matches: 12. From germline, CDR1 is SGHTA and CDR2 FQGTGA. The length of the CDR3 is 17 residues. The CDR3 sequence: CASSSYSRGRGDNEQFF. The CDR3 DNA is TGTGCCAGCAGCTCTTACTCGCGCGGGAGGGGCGACAATGAGCAGTTCTTC.

V gene TRBV13 combines with J gene TRBJ2-7; D unresolved. Between the trimmed V and J ends, which lost 4 bases and 2 bases, there was a span of 12 bases. CDR1 is PRHDT, CDR2 FYEKMQ, per germline (reference sequence). The CDR3 is made up of 14 amino acids. The CDR3 DNA reads TGTGCCAGCAGCTCAGCCGTTGGTCCCTACGAGCAGTACTTC. Translation gives CASSSAVGPYEQYF.

The chain uses TRBV7-9 and TRBJ2-4, with TRBD2 matching 14 bases. In germline, CDR1 is SEHNR, CDR2 FQNEAQ (reference sequence). V dropped 5 bases and J dropped 6; count of bases not matched to a gene: 9. This CDR3 spans 17 amino acids. CDR3 bases: TGTGCCAGCAGCCCTGGGACTAGCGGGAGTGATGGAAACATTCAGTACTTC. The encoded protein is CASSPGTSGSDGNIQYF.

This chain joins TRBV9 and TRBJ2-3; D is perhaps TRBD1 or TRBD2 (5 bases each). The CDR3 spans 13 residues. With 3 bases removed from V and 6 bases from J, the gap between germline ends came to 11 bases. CDR1 SGDLS and CDR2 YYNGEE come from the germline V gene. CDR3 region: CASSGGWLDTQYF. The DNA of the CDR3 is TGTGCCAGCAGCGGGGGGTGGCTTGATACGCAGTATTTT.

The CDR3 DNA reads TGTGCCAGCAGCGGTGAAAAACTGTTTTTT. Translated, it gives CASSGEKLFF. The rearrangement links TRBV7-9 to TRBJ1-4; D unclear. Per germline, CDR1 SEHNR and CDR2 FQNEAQ (reference sequence). Trimming took off 5 bases at V and 7 bases at J, with 2 bases between the two ends. The CDR3 is 10 residues long.

The chain uses TRBV19 and TRBJ2-7; TRBD1 might be the D (6 bases). Germline V gene data show CDR1 as LNHDA and CDR2 as SQIVND (reference sequence). There are 14 residues in the CDR3. V lost 3 bases to trimming and J lost 3 bases, with 12 bases between them. CDR3 residues: CASSIGQKHYEQYF. The CDR3 DNA sequence: TGTGCCAGTAGTATCGGACAGAAACACTACGAGCAGTACTTC.

The genes are TRBV30 and TRBJ2-4; D gene uncertain. V was clipped by 5 bases and J by 8 bases, with 16 bases between them. Germline CDR1 is GTSNPN and CDR2 is SVGIG (reference sequence). The CDR3 is made up of 13 amino acids. The CDR3 is CAWQPPSRYIQYF. In nucleotides, the CDR3 is TGTGCCTGGCAGCCCCCTTCCAGGTACATTCAGTACTTC. Looking up the rest from reference TRBV30 and TRBJ2-4 gives the full variable domain: SQTIHQWPATLVQPVGSPLSLECTVEGTSNPNLYWYRQAAGRGLQLLFYSVGIGQISSEVPQNLSASRPQDRQFILSSKKLLLSDSGFYLCAWQPPSRYIQYFGAGTRLSVL.

V usage is TRBV28 and J usage is TRBJ2-7; TRBD1 or TRBD2 may be the D gene (6 bases each). The length of the CDR3 is 14 residues. The V gene lost 6 bases and the J gene lost 6 bases, with 18 bases spanning the gap. The germline V gene encodes CDR1 MDHEN and CDR2 SYDVKM. CDR3 coding DNA: TGTGCCAGCAGACCCATGGGGGGCTCTCTCGAGCAGTACTTC. As protein: CASRPMGGSLEQYF.

V is TRBV28 and J is TRBJ2-5; D could derive from TRBD1 or TRBD2 (6 bases each). V was pared by 4 bases and J by 2 bases, with 17 bases between. CDR1 and CDR2 (germline): MDHEN, SYDVKM. CDR3 size: 16 residues. The CDR3 reads CASSWDGQGTQETQYF. CDR3 DNA: TGTGCCAGCAGTTGGGATGGGCAGGGGACTCAAGAGACCCAGTACTTC.

The table lists this clone with a count of one. The rearrangement uses TRBV27 and TRBJ2-1, with a tentative D call TRBD1 (7 bases). Germline-derived CDR1 and CDR2 are MNHEY and SMNVEV (reference sequence). Deletions cut 3 bases from V and 6 bases from J, with 15 bases between. The CDR3 extends over 15 amino acids. The CDR3 sequence is CASSLEGQWGNEQFF. CDR3 sequence (DNA): TGTGCCAGCAGTTTGGAGGGACAGTGGGGCAATGAGCAGTTCTTC.

V and J are TRBV5-4 and TRBJ1-3; TRBD1 matches 8 bases. There are 15 residues in the CDR3. CDR1 and CDR2 from the germline V gene are SGHNT and YYREEE (reference sequence). V shed 3 bases, J shed 7 bases, and the junction held 9 bases outside the gene matches. In DNA form, the CDR3 reads TGTGCCAGCAGCTCGCGGACAGGGTTAGGGAACACCATATATTTT. As protein: CASSSRTGLGNTIYF.

Comments on this clone: This specimen includes other DNA sequences encoding the same CDR3. This sequence joins TRBV7-9 and TRBJ2-7; 8 positions agree with TRBD1. The V and J ends lost 6 bases and 3 bases, in that order; junction bases with no gene match: 1. Per germline, CDR1 SEHNR and CDR2 FQNEAQ (reference sequence). There are 12 residues in the CDR3. The CDR3 protein is CASSGQGYEQYF. DNA of the CDR3: TGTGCCAGCAGTGGACAGGGCTACGAGCAGTACTTC.

V and J are TRBV2 and TRBJ1-1; 7 bases line up with TRBD1. With 5 bases clipped from V and 4 bases from J, the junction kept 19 bases outside the gene matches. This CDR3 region has 18 residues. Germline V lookup: CDR1 SNHLY, CDR2 FYNNEI. CDR3 region: CASSLKLLTGYLGTEAFF. Written as DNA, the CDR3 is TGTGCCAGCAGTCTAAAACTCCTGACAGGGTATCTTGGCACTGAAGCTTTCTTT.

This chain links TRBV27 with TRBJ2-3; D is undetermined. Trimming removed 11 bases at V and 3 bases at J, with 21 bases between. Germline lookup yields CDR1 MNHEY and CDR2 SMNVEV (reference sequence). The CDR3 is 15 amino acids. CDR3 sequence (DNA): TGTGCCGTAGGACCAACCCCCCCCGGGACAGATACGCAGTATTTT. Its translation: CAVGPTPPGTDTQYF.

The rearrangement links TRBV4-1 to TRBJ1-1; maybe TRBD1 (6 bases). Looked up from germline, CDR1 is MGHRA and CDR2 is YSYEKL. The CDR3 totals 15 residues. V was shortened by 0 bases and J by 1 base, with 9 bases between the two germline ends. The CDR3: CASSQDLRGNTEAFF. CDR3 DNA: TGCGCCAGCAGCCAAGATCTCAGGGGGAACACTGAAGCTTTCTTT.